Listed below are T cell receptor beta chains from one sample, sequenced in a study of blood T cell repertoires in COVID-19. Repertoires were generated with immunoSEQ multiplex PCR, while TCRdb's copy carries only in-frame clones and drops some. The data contain about 240,000 clones, roughly nine tenths of them seen just once; the ten biggest clones take up approximately 7.6%. Source material: peripheral blood. The receptors derive from a man in his sixties who had recovered from COVID-19. CDR3s include the opening cysteine and the closing phenylalanine or tryptophan. A D gene is named only where the DNA matches it firmly. The size entry is marked missing in some rows and otherwise reads once, few, many or a size class.

J | D | V | size | DNA | CDR3
TRBJ1-2 | NA | TRBV30 | NA | TGTGCCTGGAGTGTAATGACCGGGACATCTGGGTACACCTTC | CAWSVMTGTSGYTF
TRBJ1-1 | NA | TRBV12-3/TRBV12-4 | few | TGTGCCAGCAGTTTTACAACTGAAGCTTTCTTT | CASSFTTEAFF
TRBJ2-2 | NA | TRBV5-1 | few | TGCGCCAGCAGCTCCACTACCAGGGGCCCCGGGGAGCTGTTTTTT | CASSSTTRGPGELFF
TRBJ2-3 | TRBD2 | TRBV24-1 | NA | TGTGCCACCAGTGATTTGCTAGCGGGGGCGGATACGCAGTATTTT | CATSDLLAGADTQYF
TRBJ2-7 | TRBD2 | TRBV7-9 | NA | TGTGCCAGCAAGGCTAGCGGGGCCGCCTACGAGCAGTACTTC | CASKASGAAYEQYF
TRBJ1-2 | NA | TRBV6-5 | NA | TGTGCCAGCAGTTACCAGTCTAACTATGGCTACACCTTC | CASSYQSNYGYTF
TRBJ2-3 | NA | TRBV5-4 | NA | TGTGCCAGCAGCCCTATGGGGGGACGAGATACGCAGTATTTT | CASSPMGGRDTQYF
TRBJ1-2 | NA | TRBV5-1 | NA | TGCGCCAGCAGCTTCGGAGGGGCCCATTATGGCTACACCTTC | CASSFGGAHYGYTF
TRBJ2-3 | TRBD1 | TRBV9 | NA | TGTGCCAGCAGCGTAGGACAGGGGCCAGATACGCAGTATTTT | CASSVGQGPDTQYF
TRBJ2-7 | TRBD1 | TRBV4-1 | NA | TGCGCCAGCAGCCAGGTACAGGGGATAATTACTTACGAGCAGTACTTC | CASSQVQGIITYEQYF
TRBJ1-2 | TRBD1 | TRBV5-1 | few | TGCGCCAGCAGCTCACAGGGGGAGGTTGGCTACACCTTC | CASSSQGEVGYTF
TRBJ1-1 | TRBD1 | TRBV5-1 | NA | TGCGCCAGCAGCGTTCCGGGACAGCACACTGAAGCTTTCTTT | CASSVPGQHTEAFF
TRBJ1-6 | TRBD1 | TRBV5-1 | NA | TGCGCCAGCAGCTTGGCCAACAGGGGGCTCTCACCCCTCCACTTT | CASSLANRGLSPLHF
TRBJ1-2 | NA | TRBV19 | NA | TGTGCCAGTAGCCGACAGGCCTATGGCTACACCTTC | CASSRQAYGYTF
TRBJ2-1 | TRBD2 | TRBV6-2/TRBV6-3 | NA | TGTGCCAGCAGTTACGCTCCGCTAGCGGGGAGAGGAGAGCAGTTCTTC | CASSYAPLAGRGEQFF
TRBJ1-1 | NA | TRBV29-1 | NA | TGCAGCGTACTGGACAGAAGAGGCACTGAAGCTTTCTTT | CSVLDRRGTEAFF
TRBJ2-3 | TRBD2 | TRBV3-1/TRBV3-2 | NA | TGTGCCAGCAGCCAACCCACTAGCGGGGGGGCAGATACGCAGTATTTT | CASSQPTSGGADTQYF
TRBJ1-5 | TRBD1 | TRBV4-1 | once | TGCGCCAGCAGCCACGACAGGGGGGGCAATCAGCCCCAGCATTTT | CASSHDRGGNQPQHF
TRBJ1-6 | NA | TRBV11-2 | NA | TGTGCCAGCAGCTTAGACGCCCCAGGTTCTTCACCCCTCCACTTT | CASSLDAPGSSPLHF
TRBJ2-7 | TRBD2 | TRBV6-5 | NA | TGTGCCAGCAGCAAAATATCTAGCGGGACCTACGAGCAGTACTTC | CASSKISSGTYEQYF
TRBJ2-3 | TRBD2 | TRBV7-2 | NA | TGTGCCAGCAGCCTAACCGGGGGGGCCGGGGATACGCAGTATTTT | CASSLTGGAGDTQYF
TRBJ2-5 | NA | TRBV7-2 | few | TGTGCCAGCAGCTTGATAGGGGCAGCTCAAGAGACCCAGTACTTC | CASSLIGAAQETQYF